The clone carrying this TCR beta chain showed up just a few times. Its target is unknown. These data are taken from a study of T cell clonotyping in hematopoietic cell transplantation. Germline V gene data show CDR1 as MNHNY and CDR2 as SVGAGI (reference sequence). This CDR3 region has 13 residues. Between the trimmed V and J ends, which lost 5 bases and 4 bases, there was a span of 8 bases. General observations from the study: Without cell sorting, CD4 versus CD8 contributions remain unresolved.

Time point denoted: recipient sample about 28 days before transplant, after cytoreduction. Recipient blood drawn about 28 days pretransplant and days 30, 100, 180 after. Profiling relied on immunoSEQ multiplex PCR, and the TCRdb table lists in-frame clones only, not all of them. Of approximately 80,000 clones listed, almost 97% are singletons. V is TRBV6-6 and J is TRBJ1-4, with no clear D. Source: peripheral blood mononuclear cells, taken before stem cell transplant. The source of this sequence is a woman aged 45-65 years with acute myeloid leukemia. Some clones in this sample may be carry-over from other donors' samples. The CDR3 DNA reads TGTGCCAGCAGTCGGGATTTTAATGAAAAACTGTTTTTT. As protein: CASSRDFNEKLFF.